These 4 T cell receptor beta chains share one sample of origin, sequenced in a study of regulatory T cells in long-lasting Graves disease. The time point here: persistent/refractory GD, antithyroid drugs over 5 years with positive TRAb. PBMCs provided the RNA from which the TCR library was made. With iRepertoire HTBI primers and Arm-PCR of CDR3 regions, TCR beta libraries were built. MiXCR was run by TCRdb on the multiplex PCR reads, yielding one entry per CDR3 protein. The table includes about 470,000 distinct CDR3 sequences, roughly 20% detected once. Specimen: peripheral blood mononuclear cells (PBMCs), collected when the disease was refractory, from a patient treated with antithyroid drugs. The receptors come from a female donor with Graves disease.

The sample holds many counts of this clonotype. The rearrangement links TRBV2 to TRBJ2-5; a weak D match, TRBD2 (5 bases). Germline values: CDR1 SNHLY, CDR2 FYNNEI. There are 15 residues in the CDR3. Trimming cost V 2 bases and J 4 bases, with 14 bases left between them. The CDR3 DNA reads as TGTGCCAGCAGTGAACCCTCGGGAATCGCAGAGACCCAGTACTTC. Amino acid sequence: CASSEPSGIAETQYF.

This clonotype was counted once. Being one base from a much bigger clone, this may be a read error. The chain uses TRBV28 and TRBJ1-1; D is unclear. The CDR3 is made up of 11 amino acids. Germline V gives CDR1 MDHEN, CDR2 SYDVKM. The CDR3 loop reads CTSSPSREAFF. The CDR3 DNA reads as TGTACCAGCAGTCCCTCCCGTGAAGCTTTCTTT.

This clonotype has only a few counts. J is TRBJ2-2 and V is TRBV7-2; D gene uncertain. This CDR3 has 14 residues. V was pared by 8 bases and J by 6 bases, with 16 bases between. CDR1 and CDR2 from the germline V gene are SGHTA and FQGNSA. The CDR3 region is CASFAGSTPGELFF. In DNA, the CDR3 is TGTGCCAGCTTCGCAGGATCCACCCCCGGGGAGCTGTTTTTT.

This clonotype came up many times. The chain recombines TRBV5-1 with TRBJ1-1; a possible D gene is TRBD1 (5 bases). The CDR3 extends over 15 amino acids. V was cut by 4 bases and J by 3 bases, with 16 bases left in between. Germline CDR1 SGHRS, CDR2 YFSETQ. DNA for the CDR3: TGCGCCAGCAGCCCCGGACTCTTAGGGGACACTGAAGCTTTCTTT. Its translation: CASSPGLLGDTEAFF.